The present T cell receptor beta chain was sequenced within a study of OX40 agonist ivuxolimab in advanced cancers. About the study: Enrolled patients in dose escalation had cancers that were hepatocellular carcinoma, melanoma, renal cell or head and neck cancer.

Germline CDR1 reads SGHNT; CDR2 reads YENEEA. The CDR3 loop spans 13 amino acids. Trimming took 2 bases from V and 7 from J, leaving 12 bases between them. Sequenced by immunoSEQ multiplex PCR; TCRdb stores in-frame clones only, minus some. Of about 94,000 clones detected, 87% appear once; the ten largest clones hold 0.3% to 0.35%. The receptor was derived from an adult with an advanced solid tumor such as melanoma, head and neck, liver or kidney cancer. The sample in question was CD4+ or CD8+ T cells sorted from blood, obtained in a trial of the OX40 agonist ivuxolimab. The chain employs TRBV11-3 and TRBJ2-7; TRBD2 is a possible D gene (5 bases). CDR3 amino acids: CASSLIPSGEQYF. CDR3 nucleotides: TGTGCCAGCAGCTTAATCCCTTCGGGAGAGCAGTACTTC.